The sequence of this T cell receptor (beta chain) was determined in a study of shared clonotypes between healthy human individuals. Findings and limits, study-wide: The authors sampled blood alone, and tissue repertoires likely differ.

About this clone itself: Its antigen remains unidentified. Other DNA sequences in the same sample also yield this CDR3.

The protocol was immunoSEQ multiplex PCR, while the TCRdb copy is restricted to in-frame clones and leaves out a portion. Of some 550,000 clones in the sample, less than 98% were seen once. Material for sequencing was naive CD4+ T cells sorted from blood. Documented subset: CD45RA+ positively selected. This receptor was identified in a woman in her thirties in good health.

CDR3 DNA sequence: TGTGCCAGCAAATCGGGACAGGGGTCCTATGGCTACACCTTC. This gives the protein CASKSGQGSYGYTF. The J gene is TRBJ1-2, the V gene TRBV28; 10 nucleotides match TRBD1. Trimming at V came to 7 bases and at J to 4 bases, leaving 6 bases not matched to a gene. Germline V gene sequence: CDR1 MDHEN, CDR2 SYDVKM. The CDR3 consists of 14 residues.